This T cell receptor (beta chain) was found in a study of blood T cell repertoires in COVID-19. Study at large: Both acute and convalescent COVID-19 samples were obtained from the United States, Italy and Spain.

The germline V gene has CDR1 MNHEY and CDR2 SMNVEV (reference sequence). Trimming removed 6 bases from V and 4 bases from J, with 15 bases in between. The CDR3 runs 14 residues. Authors' methods: How many nucleated cells were present was estimated from reference gene primer amplification. Measured with immunoSEQ multiplex PCR; TCRdb has only the in-frame clones, and not every one. Clonal size and the V and J genes are those of that table, whereas D and trimming came from the DNA. The sample records more than 250,000 clones, roughly 84% being singletons. This chain connects TRBV27 to TRBJ1-1; D possibly corresponds to TRBD1 (6 bases). The sequencing sample was made of peripheral blood. The receptor was isolated from a human donor in a cohort sampled during active COVID-19. CDR3 coding DNA: TGTGCCAGCAGCACCTTGGGGGGGCGCACTGAAGCTTTCTTT. Amino acids: CASSTLGGRTEAFF.